Given below is one TCR beta chain in context. Its cognate antigen is unknown. Sequence data for DNA of cultured CD4+ T cells were generated by the Oncomine TCR Beta short-read assay. Via MiXCR, TCRdb re-called the PCR reads, giving one row per CDR3 protein. The table lists about 5,000 distinct CDR3 sequences, 44% of them singletons. The sample originates from a study of vaccination and CD4 T cells after COVID-19. Study details: In culture, cells were exposed to overlapping spike peptides from SARS-CoV-2, HCoV-NL63, HCoV-OC43 and HCoV-229E.

Findings and limits, study-wide: Only after vaccination were a median about 87% of convalescents' reactive clones seen.

The treatment: roughly nine-day PBMC culture with coronavirus spike peptide pools or control peptides (ViraFEST assay). The source is a human donor who had recovered from COVID-19. This specimen consisted of CD4+ T cells from blood, cultured in vitro, obtained after SARS-CoV-2 vaccination.

CDR3 coding DNA: TGTGCCAGCAGCTTAAGTGGACGTGGGGCCAACGTCCTGACTTTC. Protein sequence: CASSLSGRGANVLTF. This sequence joins TRBV7-2 and TRBJ2-6, with no clear D. The CDR3 has 15 residues. Germline V gene data show CDR1 as SGHTA and CDR2 as FQGNSA. Between the trimmed V and J ends, which lost 2 bases and 3 bases, there was a span of 8 bases. The complete variable domain, with remaining parts taken from reference TRBV7-2 and TRBJ2-6, reads GAGVSQSPSNKVTEKGKDVELRCDPISGHTALYWYRQSLGQGLEFLIYFQGNSAPDKSGLPSDRFSAERTGGSVSTLTIQRTQQEDSAVYLCASSLSGRGANVLTFGAGSRLTVL.